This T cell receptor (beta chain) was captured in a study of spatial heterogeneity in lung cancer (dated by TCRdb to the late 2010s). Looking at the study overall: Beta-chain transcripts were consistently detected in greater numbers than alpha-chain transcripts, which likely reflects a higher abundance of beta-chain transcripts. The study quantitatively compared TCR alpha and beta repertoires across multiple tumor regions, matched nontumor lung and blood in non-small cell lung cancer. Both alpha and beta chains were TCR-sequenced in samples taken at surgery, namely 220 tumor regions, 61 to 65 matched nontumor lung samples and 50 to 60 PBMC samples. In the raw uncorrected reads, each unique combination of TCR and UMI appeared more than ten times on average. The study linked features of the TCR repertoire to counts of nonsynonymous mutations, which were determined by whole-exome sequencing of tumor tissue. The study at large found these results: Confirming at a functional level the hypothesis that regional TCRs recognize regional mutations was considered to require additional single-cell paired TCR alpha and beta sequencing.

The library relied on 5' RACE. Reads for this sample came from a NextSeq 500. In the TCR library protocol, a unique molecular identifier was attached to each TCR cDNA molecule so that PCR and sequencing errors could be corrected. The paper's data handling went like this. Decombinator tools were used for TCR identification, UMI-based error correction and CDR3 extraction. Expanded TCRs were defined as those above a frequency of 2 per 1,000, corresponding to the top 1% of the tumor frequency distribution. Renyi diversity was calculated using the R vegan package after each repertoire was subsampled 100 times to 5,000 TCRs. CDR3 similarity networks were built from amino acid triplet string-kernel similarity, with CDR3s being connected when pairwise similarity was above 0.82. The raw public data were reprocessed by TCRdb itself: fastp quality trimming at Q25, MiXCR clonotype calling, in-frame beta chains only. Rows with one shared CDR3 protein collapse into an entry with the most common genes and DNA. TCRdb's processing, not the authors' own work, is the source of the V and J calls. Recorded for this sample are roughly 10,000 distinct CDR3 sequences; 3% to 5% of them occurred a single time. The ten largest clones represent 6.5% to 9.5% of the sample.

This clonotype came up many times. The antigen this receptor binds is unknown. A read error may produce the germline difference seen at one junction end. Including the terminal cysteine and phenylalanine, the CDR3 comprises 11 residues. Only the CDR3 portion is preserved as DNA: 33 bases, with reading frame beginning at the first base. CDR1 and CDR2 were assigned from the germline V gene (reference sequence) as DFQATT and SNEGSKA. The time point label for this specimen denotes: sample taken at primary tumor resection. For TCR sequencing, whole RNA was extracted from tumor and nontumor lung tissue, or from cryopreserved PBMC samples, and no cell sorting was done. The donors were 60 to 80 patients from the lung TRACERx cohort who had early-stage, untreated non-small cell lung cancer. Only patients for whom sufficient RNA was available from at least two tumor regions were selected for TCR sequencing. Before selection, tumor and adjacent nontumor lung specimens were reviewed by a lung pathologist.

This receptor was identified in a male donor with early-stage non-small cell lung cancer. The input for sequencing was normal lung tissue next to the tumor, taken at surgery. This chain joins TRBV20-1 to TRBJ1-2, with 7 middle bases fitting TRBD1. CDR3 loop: CSAGQDVSRVF. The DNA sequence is TGCAGTGCCGGACAGGATGTATCCCGCGTCTTC.